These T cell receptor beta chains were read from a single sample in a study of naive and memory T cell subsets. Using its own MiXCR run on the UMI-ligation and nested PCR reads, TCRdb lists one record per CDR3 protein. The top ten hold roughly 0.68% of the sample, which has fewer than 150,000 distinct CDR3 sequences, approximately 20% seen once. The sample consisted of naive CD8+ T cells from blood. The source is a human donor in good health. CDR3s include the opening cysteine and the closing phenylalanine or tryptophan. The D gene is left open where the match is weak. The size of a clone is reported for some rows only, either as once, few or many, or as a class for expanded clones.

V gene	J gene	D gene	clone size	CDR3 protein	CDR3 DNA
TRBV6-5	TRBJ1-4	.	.	CASSYSPGEDEKLFF	TGTGCCAGCAGTTACTCTCCAGGGGAGGACGAAAAACTGTTTTTT
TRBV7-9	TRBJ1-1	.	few	CASSLAPGARTEAFF	TGTGCCAGCAGCTTAGCACCGGGGGCGCGAACTGAAGCTTTCTTT
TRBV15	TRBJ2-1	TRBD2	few	CATSRDPSGTENEQFF	TGTGCCACCAGCAGAGATCCTAGCGGGACGGAGAATGAGCAGTTCTTC
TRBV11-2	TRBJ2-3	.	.	CASSLYPENTDTQYF	TGTGCCAGCAGCTTATATCCGGAGAACACAGATACGCAGTATTTT
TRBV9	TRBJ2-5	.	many	CASSVDGIQETQYF	TGTGCCAGCAGCGTAGATGGGATCCAAGAGACCCAGTACTTC
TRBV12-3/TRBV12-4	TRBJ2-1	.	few	CASSSRPNDEQFF	TGTGCCAGCAGTTCCCGACCTAACGATGAGCAGTTCTTC
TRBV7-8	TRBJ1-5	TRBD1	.	CASSFRPGTGNNQPQHF	TGTGCCAGCAGCTTCCGACCCGGGACAGGGAATAATCAGCCCCAGCATTTT
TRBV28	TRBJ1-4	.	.	CASSNSSATNEKLFF	TGTGCCAGCAGCAACTCATCTGCAACTAATGAAAAACTGTTTTTT
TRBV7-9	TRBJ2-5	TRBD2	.	CASSLWVGPSGDQETQYF	TGTGCCAGCAGCTTATGGGTCGGGCCTAGCGGGGACCAAGAGACCCAGTACTTC
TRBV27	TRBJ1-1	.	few	CASSSPGIPEAFF	TGTGCCAGCAGTTCCCCGGGGATCCCTGAAGCTTTCTTT
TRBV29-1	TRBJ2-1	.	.	CSVEGLRTYYNEQFF	TGCAGCGTTGAAGGGCTTAGGACGTACTACAATGAGCAGTTCTTC
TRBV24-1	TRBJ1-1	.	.	CATGKNTEAFF	TGTGCCACCGGGAAGAACACTGAAGCTTTCTTT
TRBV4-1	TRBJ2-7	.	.	CASSQFQGSGEQYF	TGCGCCAGCAGCCAATTTCAGGGATCTGGCGAGCAGTACTTC
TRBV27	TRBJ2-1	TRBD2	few	CASSPGLVPLIEQFF	TGTGCCAGCAGCCCGGGACTAGTACCTTTAATTGAGCAGTTCTTC
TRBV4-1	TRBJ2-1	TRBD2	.	CASSQGLGLVYDEQFF	TGCGCCAGCAGCCAAGGGCTGGGACTAGTATATGATGAGCAGTTCTTC
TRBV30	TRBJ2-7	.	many	CAWSGQAYEQYF	TGTGCCTGGAGTGGGCAGGCCTACGAGCAGTACTTC
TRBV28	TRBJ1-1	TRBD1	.	CASSFPGTAYTEAFF	TGTGCCAGCAGTTTTCCCGGGACAGCCTACACTGAAGCTTTCTTT
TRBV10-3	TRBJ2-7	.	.	CAISPGETYEQYF	TGTGCCATCTCGCCGGGAGAGACCTACGAGCAGTACTTC
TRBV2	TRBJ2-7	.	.	CASSGREQYF	TGTGCCAGCAGTGGGCGCGAGCAGTACTTC
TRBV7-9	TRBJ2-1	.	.	CASSLGRDIYNEQFF	TGTGCCAGCAGCTTAGGACGGGACATCTACAATGAGCAGTTCTTC
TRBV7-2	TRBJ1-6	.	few	CASSPETAYNSPLHF	TGTGCCAGCAGCCCGGAGACAGCATATAATTCACCCCTCCACTTT
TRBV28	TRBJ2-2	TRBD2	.	CASSGTTQNTGELFF	TGTGCCAGCAGTGGGACTACCCAGAACACCGGGGAGCTGTTTTTT
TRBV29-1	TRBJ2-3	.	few	CSASDRGGSTDTQYF	TGCAGCGCCTCAGATAGGGGGGGGAGCACAGATACGCAGTATTTT
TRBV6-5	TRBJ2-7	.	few	CASSPRGTLPREQYF	TGTGCCAGCAGTCCCCGGGGGACGCTACCTAGGGAGCAGTACTTC
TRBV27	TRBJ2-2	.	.	CASSFYGGELFF	TGTGCCAGCAGTTTTTATGGCGGGGAGCTGTTTTTT
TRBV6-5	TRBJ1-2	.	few	CASSYEAGHGSYGYTF	TGTGCCAGCAGTTACGAGGCGGGACACGGATCCTATGGCTACACCTTC
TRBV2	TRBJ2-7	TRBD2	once	CASSESMLAGIRYEQYF	TGTGCCAGCAGTGAGTCTATGCTAGCGGGAATTAGGTACGAGCAGTACTTC
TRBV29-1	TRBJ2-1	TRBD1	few	CSVETTGIGDNEQFF	TGCAGCGTTGAAACGACAGGGATAGGTGACAATGAGCAGTTCTTC
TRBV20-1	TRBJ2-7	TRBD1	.	CSARGDRVLREQYF	TGCAGTGCTAGAGGGGACAGGGTCCTACGGGAGCAGTACTTC
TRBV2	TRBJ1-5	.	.	CASSLDTRPQPQHF	TGTGCCAGCAGTTTAGACACACGCCCTCAGCCCCAGCATTTT
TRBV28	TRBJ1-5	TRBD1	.	CASSPRTGSNQPQHF	TGTGCCAGCAGTCCCCGGACAGGGAGCAATCAGCCCCAGCATTTT
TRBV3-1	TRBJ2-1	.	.	CASSQVSAGPPSDEQFF	TGTGCCAGCAGCCAAGTCTCAGCGGGCCCCCCCTCGGATGAGCAGTTCTTC
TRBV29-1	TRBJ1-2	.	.	CSVQTEDYGYTF	TGCAGCGTGCAGACAGAGGACTATGGCTACACCTTC
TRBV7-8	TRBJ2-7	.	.	CASSPRRADSYEQYF	TGTGCCAGCAGCCCGCGGCGGGCCGACTCCTACGAGCAGTACTTC
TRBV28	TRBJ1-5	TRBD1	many	CASSLRGLDNQPQHF	TGTGCCAGCAGTTTAAGGGGGCTTGACAATCAGCCCCAGCATTTT
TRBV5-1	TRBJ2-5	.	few	CASSYTLDREETQYF	TGCGCCAGCAGCTACACCCTGGACAGAGAAGAGACCCAGTACTTC
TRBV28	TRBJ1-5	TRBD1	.	CASSPYPGQGIQPQHF	TGTGCCAGCAGCCCCTATCCGGGACAGGGTATACAGCCCCAGCATTTT
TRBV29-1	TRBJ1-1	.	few	CSVDRQVEAFF	TGCAGCGTTGATCGGCAGGTAGAAGCTTTCTTT
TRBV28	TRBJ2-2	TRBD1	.	CASRDRGPYTGELFF	TGTGCCAGCAGGGACAGGGGCCCATACACCGGGGAGCTGTTTTTT
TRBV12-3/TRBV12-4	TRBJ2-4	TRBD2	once	CASRLTGLAGGKNIQYF	TGTGCCAGCAGATTAACAGGACTAGCGGGAGGTAAAAACATTCAGTACTTC
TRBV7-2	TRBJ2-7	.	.	CASSFDTIYEQYF	TGTGCCAGCAGCTTCGACACGATTTACGAGCAGTACTTC
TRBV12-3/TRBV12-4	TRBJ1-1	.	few	CASSPLRGFPEAFF	TGTGCCAGCAGCCCGCTGCGCGGGTTCCCTGAAGCTTTCTTT
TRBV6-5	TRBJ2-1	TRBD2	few	CASSYWRESNEQFF	TGTGCCAGCAGTTATTGGCGGGAGAGTAATGAGCAGTTCTTC
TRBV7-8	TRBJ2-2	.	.	CASSLGQTGELFF	TGTGCCAGCAGCTTAGGACAGACCGGGGAGCTGTTTTTT
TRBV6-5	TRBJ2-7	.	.	CASSYGIGEYEQYF	TGTGCCAGCAGTTACGGGATAGGGGAATACGAGCAGTACTTC
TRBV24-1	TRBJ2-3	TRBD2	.	CATSDSRSGRAGSDTQYF	TGTGCCACCAGTGATTCACGTAGCGGGAGGGCCGGGTCAGATACGCAGTATTTT
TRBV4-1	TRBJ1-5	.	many	CASSLSRGQPQHF	TGCGCCAGCAGCCTCAGTAGAGGGCAGCCCCAGCATTTT
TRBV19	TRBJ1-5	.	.	CASSIEKSNQPQHF	TGTGCCAGTAGTATAGAGAAGTCCAATCAGCCCCAGCATTTT
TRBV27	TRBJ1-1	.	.	CASSLLGNTEAFF	TGTGCCAGCAGTTTATTGGGGAACACTGAAGCTTTCTTT
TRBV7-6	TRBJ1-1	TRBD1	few	CASSDHRGDNTEAFF	TGTGCCAGCAGCGACCACAGGGGCGATAACACTGAAGCTTTCTTT
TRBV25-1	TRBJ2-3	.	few	CASSDKGHRTTGTDTQYF	TGTGCCAGCAGTGACAAAGGACACAGGACTACCGGCACAGATACGCAGTATTTT
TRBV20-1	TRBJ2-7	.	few	CSARAYRTGEQYF	TGCAGTGCTAGGGCCTACAGGACGGGAGAGCAGTACTTC
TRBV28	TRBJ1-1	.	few	CASVGLGTEAFF	TGTGCCAGCGTGGGTCTTGGCACTGAAGCTTTCTTT
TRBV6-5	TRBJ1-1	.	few	CASSYSMGNTEAFF	TGTGCCAGCAGTTACTCGATGGGGAACACTGAAGCTTTCTTT
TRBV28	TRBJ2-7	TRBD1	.	CASSPTGGQYEQYF	TGTGCCAGCAGTCCCACAGGGGGCCAATACGAGCAGTACTTC